This entry concerns a single T cell receptor beta chain. Antigen specificity is unknown. The source of the sample is a study of shared clonotypes between healthy human individuals. Broader study findings: Non-shared clonotypes had lower generation probabilities than clonotypes shared by all four sorted-subset donors. The expectation was that sequencing depth would affect clonotype sharing among donors.

In the original analysis: Junction-only immunoSEQ sequences carried no quality scores, so filtering differed. The repertoire was sequenced with immunoSEQ multiplex PCR; TCRdb's copy has only in-frame clones and lacks some. That table supplies the V and J calls and clone size; D and trimming were determined from the DNA. Of approximately 2.1 million clones in the sample, more than 85% were seen once. The CDR3 is made up of 14 amino acids. Trimming pared 4 bases from V and 7 bases from J, leaving 14 bases between. Germline CDR1 MRHNA, CDR2 SNTAGT. This clonotype was sampled from a man aged 18 to 30 in good health. Some clones in this sample may be carry-over from other donors' samples. This rearrangement joins TRBV6-4 to TRBJ2-1, with D unclear. Sequencing input: naive CD4+ T cells from PBMCs. Subset of the sample: CD45RA+ positively selected. As DNA, the CDR3 is TGTGCCAGCAGTGCCTTCACCACCTCGAATGAGCAGTTCTTC. Protein: CASSAFTTSNEQFF.